Presented here are 25 T cell receptor beta chains from one specimen sequenced in a study of blood T cell repertoires in COVID-19. Assay: immunoSEQ multiplex PCR; the TCRdb copy retains only in-frame clones and omits some. The repertoire holds 250,000 to 300,000 clones, with 87% as singletons. Sequences were obtained from peripheral blood. The receptors come from a woman between 50 and 59 years old who had recovered from COVID-19.

This rearrangement joins TRBV5-5 to TRBJ2-2; D call uncertain. Trimming took 5 bases from V and 3 from J, leaving 14 bases between them. Germline V gene data show CDR1 as SGHKS and CDR2 as YYEKEE (reference sequence). The CDR3 runs to 15 residues. CDR3 DNA: TGTGCCAGCAGGCATTTCGAGCTCTACACCGGGGAGCTGTTTTTT. Amino acid sequence: CASRHFELYTGELFF.

The chain uses TRBV29-1 and TRBJ1-1, with D possibly matching TRBD1 (5 bases). From germline, CDR1 is SQVTM and CDR2 ANQGSEA. V lost 3 bases and J 1 base, leaving 9 bases between the germline ends. This CDR3 is built from 13 residues. The CDR3 spells CSVDRTSNTEAFF. The DNA for the CDR3 is TGCAGCGTTGACAGGACATCGAACACTGAAGCTTTCTTT.

This chain uses TRBV6-5 with TRBJ1-2, with a weak D call TRBD1 (5 bases). Trimming removed 8 bases at V and 5 bases at J, with 15 bases between. The CDR3 has 13 amino acids. CDR1 MNHEY and CDR2 SVGAGI come from the germline V gene. As DNA, the CDR3 is TGTGCCAGCCGCCCTCCGGGGACTTATGGCTACACCTTC. Protein sequence: CASRPPGTYGYTF.

V usage is TRBV7-3 and J usage is TRBJ2-7, with 8 bases aligning to TRBD1. Trimming at V came to 2 bases and at J to 3 bases, leaving 3 bases not matched to a gene. CDR3 size: 14 residues. The germline gives CDR1 SGHTA, CDR2 FQGTGA. CDR3 coding DNA: TGTGCCAGCAGCTTATCCGGGACAGGCTACGAGCAGTACTTC. Translation gives CASSLSGTGYEQYF.

This clone has only a few counts. This rearrangement joins TRBV5-8 to TRBJ1-1, with D possibly TRBD1 on 5 matching bases. Germline-derived CDR1 and CDR2 are SGHTS and YDEGEE. Trimming took 3 bases from V and 3 from J, leaving 24 bases between them. CDR3 length equals 18 residues. CDR3 nucleotide sequence: TGTGCCAGCAGCTATGGGGCGGTCGACGTCTATAGGGACACTGAAGCTTTCTTT. Amino acid sequence: CASSYGAVDVYRDTEAFF.

V gene TRBV28 combines with J gene TRBJ1-5; 9 nucleotides match TRBD1. The junction had 6 bases not matched to a gene; V was cut back by 4 bases and J by 2 bases. Germline assignment: CDR1 MDHEN and CDR2 SYDVKM. The CDR3 loop spans 16 amino acids. The chain's CDR3 is CASSSRTGAGNQPQHF. The DNA for the CDR3 is TGTGCCAGCAGTTCCCGGACAGGGGCGGGCAATCAGCCCCAGCATTTT.

CDR3 DNA sequence: TGCGCCAGCAGCTTGGTCCCGGGGGCTGAAGCTTTCTTT. Protein sequence: CASSLVPGAEAFF. The chain carries TRBV5-1 and TRBJ1-1, with TRBD1 as a possible D gene (5 bases). The CDR3 loop spans 13 amino acids. Looked up from germline, CDR1 is SGHRS and CDR2 is YFSETQ. Trimming left V 0 bases short and J 6 bases short, with 9 bases between.

The chain uses TRBV19 and TRBJ1-1; 9 positions match TRBD1. The germline V gene encodes CDR1 LNHDA and CDR2 SQIVND (reference sequence). This CDR3 contains 14 residues. After removal of 5 bases from V and 4 bases from J, the junction contained 5 bases not matched to a gene. CDR3 loop: CASSLRQGGTEAFF. In DNA form, the CDR3 reads TGTGCCAGTAGTCTTCGACAGGGGGGCACTGAAGCTTTCTTT.

CDR3 in DNA: TGTGCCAGCAGCTTAGACGGTTGGGCTACAAATGGCTACACCTTC. Residues: CASSLDGWATNGYTF. The chain links TRBV11-2 to TRBJ1-2; D is ambiguous. The V end lost 0 bases, the J end lost 6 bases, and 14 bases lay between the germline ends. CDR1 is SGHAT, CDR2 FQNNGV, per germline. The CDR3 covers 15 residues.

This clone was observed a handful of times. CDR3 nucleotide sequence: TGTGCCAGCAATAGACACCGGGACACCCACACTGAAGCTTTCTTT. Protein product: CASNRHRDTHTEAFF. The chain uses TRBV6-5 and TRBJ1-1; TRBD1 might be the D (6 bases). Germline V gene sequence: CDR1 MNHEY, CDR2 SVGAGI. The CDR3 has 15 amino acids. V was pared by 7 bases and J by 3 bases, with 18 bases between.

This chain joins TRBV18 and TRBJ2-5, with TRBD1 matching 7 bases. The ends lost 3 bases at V and 2 bases at J; junction bases unmatched: 3. Germline V gene sequence: CDR1 KGHSH, CDR2 LQKENI. The CDR3 extends over 14 amino acids. This CDR3 is CASSPRTGQETQYF. CDR3 nucleotide sequence: TGTGCCAGCTCACCGCGGACAGGTCAAGAGACCCAGTACTTC. The variable domain in full, with the rest retrieved from reference TRBV18 and TRBJ2-5, is NAGVMQNPRHLVRRRGQEARLRCSPMKGHSHVYWYRQLPEEGLKFMVYLQKENIIDESGMPKERFSAEFPKEGPSILRIQQVVRGDSAAYFCASSPRTGQETQYFGPGTRLLVL.

The rearrangement links TRBV27 to TRBJ2-1; no firm D call. With 3 bases removed from V and 5 bases from J, the gap between germline ends came to 5 bases. CDR1 and CDR2 from the germline V gene are MNHEY and SMNVEV (reference sequence). This CDR3 contains 12 residues. The DNA of the CDR3 is TGTGCCAGCAGTTTCCCCGACAATGAGCAGTTCTTC. Its translation is CASSFPDNEQFF.

This clone showed up just once. This sample also contains other DNA sequences that code for the same CDR3. The V gene is TRBV9, the J gene TRBJ1-1; weak D call: TRBD1 (5 bases). Germline V gives CDR1 SGDLS, CDR2 YYNGEE. The V end was cut by 4 bases, the J end by 5 bases, with 12 bases between. This CDR3 is built from 13 residues. Here the CDR3 DNA reads TGTGCCAGCAGCCCCACGGGGGGGACTGAAGCTTTCTTT. Its protein is CASSPTGGTEAFF.

This clone came up once. The chain carries TRBV7-8 and TRBJ1-1; D not certain. V was clipped by 1 base and J by 5 bases, with 11 bases between them. This CDR3 has 14 residues. Looked up from germline, CDR1 is SGHVS and CDR2 is FQNEAQ. In DNA form, the CDR3 reads TGTGCCAGCAGCTTAGTGGCTGGGCAGACTGAAGCTTTCTTT. It specifies CASSLVAGQTEAFF.

This chain links TRBV3-1 (or the pseudogene TRBV3-2) with TRBJ1-5, with D maybe TRBD1 (6 bases). This CDR3 contains 15 residues. CDR1 and CDR2 from the germline V gene are LGHDT and YNNKEL (reference sequence). Trimming left V 0 bases short and J 4 bases short, with 10 bases between. Here the CDR3 reads CASSQEQGRNQPQHF. The CDR3 region has the DNA TGTGCCAGCAGCCAAGAACAGGGCCGGAATCAGCCCCAGCATTTT.

This CDR3 reads CASSRTGGFTDTQYF. The CDR3 nucleotides are TGTGCCAGCAGCCGGACAGGGGGTTTCACAGATACGCAGTATTTT. This chain uses TRBV7-9 with TRBJ2-3, with 10 bases that match TRBD1. The germline CDR1 and CDR2 sequences are SEHNR and FQNEAQ (reference sequence). This CDR3 comprises 15 residues. Losses at the gene ends were 5 bases for V and 2 bases for J; bases not matched to a gene: 4.

This clone was observed a few times. The chain employs TRBV24-1 and TRBJ2-1; 13 bases are a match to TRBD2. Germline trimming cut 7 bases from V and 8 bases from J; bases unmatched to any gene: 7. Germline CDR1 and CDR2: KGHDR and SFDVKD. This CDR3 spans 15 amino acids. The CDR3 nucleotides are TGTGCCACCAGCCCCACTAGCGGGAGGGGGGATGAGCAGTTCTTC. Residues: CATSPTSGRGDEQFF.

This chain joins TRBV7-2 and TRBJ1-2, with 9 bases matching TRBD1. J gave up 5 bases and V 5 bases, and 12 bases lay outside the gene matches. The CDR3 runs to 16 residues. Germline V CDR1 and CDR2: SGHTA, FQGNSA. CDR3 region: CASSLRDRDLTYGYTF. For the CDR3, the DNA is TGTGCCAGCAGCCTCCGGGACAGGGATTTGACATATGGCTACACCTTC.

The CDR3 sequence is CSARGGTEAFF. For the CDR3, the DNA is TGCAGTGCTAGGGGGGGGACTGAAGCTTTCTTT. The J gene is TRBJ1-1, the V gene TRBV20-1, with a weak D call TRBD1 (5 bases). Trimming cost V 3 bases and J 5 bases, with 7 bases left between them. CDR1 and CDR2 (germline): DFQATT, SNEGSKA (reference sequence). This CDR3 is 11 amino acids long.

This chain connects TRBV23-1 to TRBJ1-6; D not resolved. TRBV23-1 is assigned to the ORF class and has an uncertain function. Trimming took 4 bases from V and 5 from J, leaving 15 bases between them. The CDR3 runs 16 residues. The CDR3: CASSPPGRENNSPLHF. For the CDR3, the DNA is TGCGCCAGCAGTCCCCCCGGGAGGGAGAATAATTCACCCCTCCACTTT.

CDR3 protein: CASSFLRQSSNQPQHF. In DNA form, the CDR3 reads TGTGCCAGCAGTTTCCTAAGACAGTCCTCCAATCAGCCCCAGCATTTT. The V gene is TRBV6-2 or TRBV6-3, the J gene TRBJ1-5, with a possible D match to TRBD1 (5 bases). Germline V gene data show CDR1 as MNHEY and CDR2 as SVGEGT. The CDR3 is 16 residues long. V gave up 4 bases and J gave up 3 bases, with 16 bases separating them.

In its sample, this clone was seen once. The chain employs TRBV10-2 and TRBJ2-5; D is possibly TRBD1 (6 bases). Germline V gives CDR1 WSHSY, CDR2 SAAADI. V lost 8 bases, J lost 1 base, and 11 bases lay in between. There are 13 residues in the CDR3. CDR3 in amino acids: CASPGQIQETQYF. Here the CDR3 DNA reads TGCGCCAGCCCTGGACAGATCCAAGAGACCCAGTACTTC.

This chain links TRBV30 with TRBJ1-6; no definite D call. Trimming removed 0 bases from V and 10 bases from J, with 13 bases in between. Looked up from germline, CDR1 is GTSNPN and CDR2 is SVGIG (reference sequence). This CDR3 is built from 14 residues. Written as DNA, the CDR3 is TGTGCCTGGAGTGTATCAAACGGGAAATCACCCCTCCACTTT. Translated: CAWSVSNGKSPLHF.

This chain uses TRBV27 with TRBJ2-1, with TRBD2 matching over 11 bases. The CDR3 length is 15 residues. Trimming took 2 bases from V and 4 from J; bases not matched to a gene: 1. Germline V gene data show CDR1 as MNHEY and CDR2 as SMNVEV (reference sequence). The CDR3 reads CASSLRTSGYNEQFF. The CDR3 DNA sequence: TGTGCCAGCAGTTTAAGGACTAGCGGGTACAATGAGCAGTTCTTC.

This clone was counted only a few times. The rearrangement uses TRBV30 and TRBJ2-7, with 9 bases matching TRBD1. V was pared by 5 bases and J by 7 bases, with 15 bases of the junction left unmatched. The CDR3 totals 15 residues. Germline assignment: CDR1 GTSNPN and CDR2 SVGIG (reference sequence). The CDR3 reads CAWGTGTGLAREQYF. The CDR3 DNA reads as TGTGCCTGGGGGACCGGGACAGGGTTAGCAAGGGAGCAGTACTTC.